The entry that follows covers one T cell receptor beta chain sequence. Its antigen is not yet known. The sample holds no much larger clone one base away, and base qualities are not on file. These data come from a study of identifying expanded T cells in peripheral blood (dated by TCRdb to about 2019). For the study in its entirety: Separate aliquots of the same genomic DNA pool were sequenced to produce technical replicates, and four replicates were compared in pairs.

The CDR3 covers 17 residues, taking in both the cysteine and the phenylalanine. CDR3 DNA only is kept here, 51 bases in frame from base 1. The CDR1 and CDR2 encoded by the germline V gene are MDHEN and SYDVKM. Between the V and J ends, shortened by 5 bases and 0 bases respectively, the junction contains 19 bases. Study-level results and caveats: It was expected by the authors that biological variance in healthy repertoires might increase further over much longer intervals, such as months to years. Across all healthy donors, variance in clone template counts between roughly 2-week samples was found to increase significantly with total template count. Across all healthy-donor time intervals, the beta-binomial model significantly lowered both the number of clones called differentially abundant and the false-positive rate. The binomial model flagged about 1.1 differentially abundant clones between technical replicates but roughly 15 over roughly two weeks and 19 to 20 over approximately 4 weeks.

The immunoSEQ Assay, which relies on bias-controlled multiplex PCR amplification of genomic DNA, was used to profile TCRbeta CDR3 regions. The study's processing was this. To quantify the absolute abundance of each unique TCRbeta CDR3 region, the sequences were collapsed and filtered. Differential abundance was tested with a binomial (Fisher-equivalent) model and with a beta-binomial model adding time-dependent variance fitted from healthy donors. Any clone with fewer than 5 combined templates was excluded, and a clone was called differentially abundant if its Benjamini-Hochberg FDR was below 0.01. Using the form v = (b*log(k)+a)^2, the beta-binomial variance was modeled as a function of the total template count across the two samples. Not all clones reach the TCRdb copy of this immuneACCESS table, which keeps in-frame sequences only. Checked studies attribute under half of the gap to unresolved V genes and leave the rest unexplained. Clone size and V and J calls were adopted from that table, with D and trimming inferred from the DNA. This sample comprises 85,000 to 100,000 clones, about 91% of them detected only once. 3% to 4% of the sample lies in the top ten.

No immune events such as infections were documented for the healthy donors during the collection period. Healthy-donor blood repertoires served as a training cohort to calibrate time-dependent variance in a beta-binomial model of T-cell clone differential abundance. There were roughly 10 healthy donors in the training cohort, of whom 3 were female and 7 were male. Donor ages ranged from about 29 to 70 years, with an average of roughly 47 years. Obtained from a commercial supplier, whole blood was collected from each healthy donor at three time points set two to three weeks apart. For immunosequencing, genomic DNA was extracted from unsorted whole blood.

Material for sequencing was blood. This TCR derives from a person aged 18 to 69 in good health. The rearranged chain carries TRBV28 and TRBJ2-5; tentative D gene TRBD1, with 6 bases matching. The base sequence is TGTGCCAGCAGTCAGATTAGCAGTTGGGACAACCAAGAGACCCAGTACTTC. The resulting protein is CASSQISSWDNQETQYF. Here the CDR3 is joined to the reference TRBV28 and TRBJ2-5 genes, and the full variable domain is: DVKVTQSSRYLVKRTGEKVFLECVQDMDHENMFWYRQDPGLGLRLIYFSYDVKMKEKGDIPEGYSVSREKKERFSLILESASTNQTSMYLCASSQISSWDNQETQYFGPGTRLLVL.